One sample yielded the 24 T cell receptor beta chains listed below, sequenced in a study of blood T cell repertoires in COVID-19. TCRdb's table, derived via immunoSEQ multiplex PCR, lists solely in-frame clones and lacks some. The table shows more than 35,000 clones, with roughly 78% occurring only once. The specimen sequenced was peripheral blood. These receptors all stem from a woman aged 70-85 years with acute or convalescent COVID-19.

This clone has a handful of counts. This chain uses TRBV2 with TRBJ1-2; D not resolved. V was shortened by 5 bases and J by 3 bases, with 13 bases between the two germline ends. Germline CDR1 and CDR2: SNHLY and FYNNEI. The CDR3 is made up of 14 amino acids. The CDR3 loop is CASSNPGRDYGYTF. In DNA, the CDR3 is TGTGCCAGCAGTAACCCGGGGAGGGACTATGGCTACACCTTC.

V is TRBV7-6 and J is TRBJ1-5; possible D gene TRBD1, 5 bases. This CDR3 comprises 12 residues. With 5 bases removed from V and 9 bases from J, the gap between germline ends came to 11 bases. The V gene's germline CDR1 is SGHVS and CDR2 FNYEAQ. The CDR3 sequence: CASSPRGGPQHF. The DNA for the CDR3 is TGTGCCAGCAGCCCCCGCGGGGGGCCCCAGCATTTT.

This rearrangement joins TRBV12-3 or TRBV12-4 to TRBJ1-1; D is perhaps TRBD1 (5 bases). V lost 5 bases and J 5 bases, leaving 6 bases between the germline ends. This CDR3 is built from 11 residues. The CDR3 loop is CASSRGTEAFF. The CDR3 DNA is TGTGCCAGCAGTCGGGGGACTGAAGCTTTCTTT.

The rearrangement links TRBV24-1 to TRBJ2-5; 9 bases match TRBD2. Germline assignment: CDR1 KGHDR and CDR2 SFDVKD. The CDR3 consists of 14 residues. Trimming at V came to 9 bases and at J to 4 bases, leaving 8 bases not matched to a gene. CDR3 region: CATQDSGRVETQYF. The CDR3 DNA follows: TGTGCCACCCAGGATAGCGGGAGAGTAGAGACCCAGTACTTC.

CDR3 in DNA: TGTGCCAGTAGGACACGGGACACCGCCTACGAGCAGTACTTC. Translation: CASRTRDTAYEQYF. The chain uses TRBV19 and TRBJ2-7; D is possibly TRBD1 (6 bases). The CDR3 covers 14 residues. V lost 6 bases and J lost 2, with 14 bases in between. The germline CDR1 and CDR2 sequences are LNHDA and SQIVND (reference sequence).

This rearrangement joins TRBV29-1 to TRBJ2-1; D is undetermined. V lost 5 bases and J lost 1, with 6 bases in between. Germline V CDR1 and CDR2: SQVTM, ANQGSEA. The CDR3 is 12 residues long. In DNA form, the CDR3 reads TGCAGCGTTAGCGTATCCTACAATGAGCAGTTCTTC. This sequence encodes CSVSVSYNEQFF.

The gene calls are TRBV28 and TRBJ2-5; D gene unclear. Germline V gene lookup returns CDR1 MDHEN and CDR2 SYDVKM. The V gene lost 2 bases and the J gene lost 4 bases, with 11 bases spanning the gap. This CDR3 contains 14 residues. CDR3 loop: CASSLGSRPETQYF. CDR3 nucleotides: TGTGCCAGCAGTTTAGGGTCCAGGCCAGAGACCCAGTACTTC. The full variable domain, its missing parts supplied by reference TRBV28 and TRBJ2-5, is DVKVTQSSRYLVKRTGEKVFLECVQDMDHENMFWYRQDPGLGLRLIYFSYDVKMKEKGDIPEGYSVSREKKERFSLILESASTNQTSMYLCASSLGSRPETQYFGPGTRLLVL.

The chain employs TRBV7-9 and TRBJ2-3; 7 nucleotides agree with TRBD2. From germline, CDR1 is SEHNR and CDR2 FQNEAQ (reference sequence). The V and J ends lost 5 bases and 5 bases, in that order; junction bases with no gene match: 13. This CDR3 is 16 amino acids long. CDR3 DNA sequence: TGTGCCAGCAGCCCCCAAAAGGAGGGCGGGAGAGATACGCAGTATTTT. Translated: CASSPQKEGGRDTQYF.

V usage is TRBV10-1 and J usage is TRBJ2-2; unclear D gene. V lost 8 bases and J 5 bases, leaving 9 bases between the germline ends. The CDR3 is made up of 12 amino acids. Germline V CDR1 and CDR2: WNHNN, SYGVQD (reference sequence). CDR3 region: CASSSRTGELFF. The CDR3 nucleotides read TGCGCCAGCTCTTCTAGGACCGGGGAGCTGTTTTTT.

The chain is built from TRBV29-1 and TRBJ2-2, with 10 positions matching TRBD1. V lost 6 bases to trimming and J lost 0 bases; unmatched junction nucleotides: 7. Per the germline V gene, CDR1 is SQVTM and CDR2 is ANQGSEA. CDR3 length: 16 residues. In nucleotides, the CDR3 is TGCAGCGTCGGACCGGGACAGGGGTCGAACACCGGGGAGCTGTTTTTT. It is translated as CSVGPGQGSNTGELFF.

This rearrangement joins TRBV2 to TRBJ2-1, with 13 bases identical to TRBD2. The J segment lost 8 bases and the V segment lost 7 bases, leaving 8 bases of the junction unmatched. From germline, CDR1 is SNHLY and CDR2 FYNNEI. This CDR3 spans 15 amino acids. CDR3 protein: CASNLLAGGPYEQFF. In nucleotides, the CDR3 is TGTGCCAGCAACCTACTAGCGGGAGGGCCCTATGAGCAGTTCTTC.

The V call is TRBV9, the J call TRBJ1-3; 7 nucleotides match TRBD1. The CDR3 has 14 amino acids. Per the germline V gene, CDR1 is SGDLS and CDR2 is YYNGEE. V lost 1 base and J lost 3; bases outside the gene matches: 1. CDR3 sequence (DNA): TGTGCCAGCAGCGTATGGGACAGTGGAAACACCATATATTTT. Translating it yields CASSVWDSGNTIYF.

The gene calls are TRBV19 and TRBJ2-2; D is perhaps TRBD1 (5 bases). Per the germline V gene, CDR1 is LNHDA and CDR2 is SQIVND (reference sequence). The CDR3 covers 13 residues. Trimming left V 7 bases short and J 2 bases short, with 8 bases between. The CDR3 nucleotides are TGTGCCAGTAATGGGGCCAACACCGGGGAGCTGTTTTTT. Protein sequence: CASNGANTGELFF.

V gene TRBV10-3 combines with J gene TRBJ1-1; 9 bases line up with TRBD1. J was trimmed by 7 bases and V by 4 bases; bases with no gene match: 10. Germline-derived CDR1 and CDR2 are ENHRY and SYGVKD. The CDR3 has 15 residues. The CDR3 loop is CAISGGTGRGGEAFF. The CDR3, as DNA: TGTGCCATCAGTGGGGGGACAGGGCGGGGCGGTGAAGCTTTCTTT.

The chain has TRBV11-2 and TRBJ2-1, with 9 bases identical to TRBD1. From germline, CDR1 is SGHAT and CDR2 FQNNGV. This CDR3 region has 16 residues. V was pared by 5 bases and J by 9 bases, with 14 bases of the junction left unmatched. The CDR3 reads CASSLSGTGWLGEQFF. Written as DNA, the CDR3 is TGTGCCAGCAGCCTTTCCGGGACAGGGTGGTTGGGTGAGCAGTTCTTC.

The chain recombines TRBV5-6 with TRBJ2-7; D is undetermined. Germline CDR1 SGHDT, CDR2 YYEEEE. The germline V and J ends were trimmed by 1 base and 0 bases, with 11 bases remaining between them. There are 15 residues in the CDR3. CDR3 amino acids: CASSLQALSSYEQYF. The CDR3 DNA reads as TGTGCCAGCAGCTTGCAGGCCTTAAGCTCCTACGAGCAGTACTTC.

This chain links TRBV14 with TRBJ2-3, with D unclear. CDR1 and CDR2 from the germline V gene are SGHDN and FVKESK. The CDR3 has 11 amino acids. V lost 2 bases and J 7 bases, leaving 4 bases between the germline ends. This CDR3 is CASSQSYTQYF. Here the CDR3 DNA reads TGTGCCAGCAGCCAATCCTATACGCAGTATTTT. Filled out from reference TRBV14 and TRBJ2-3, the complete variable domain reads EAGVTQFPSHSVIEKGQTVTLRCDPISGHDNLYWYRRVMGKEIKFLLHFVKESKQDESGMPNNRFLAERTGGTYSTLKVQPAELEDSGVYFCASSQSYTQYFGPGTRLTVL.

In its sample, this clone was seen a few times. The CDR3 protein is CASSLIGLAGATGELFF. The CDR3 region has the DNA TGTGCCAGCAGTTTAATCGGCCTAGCGGGAGCTACCGGGGAGCTGTTTTTT. J is TRBJ2-2 and V is TRBV28, with 10 positions matching TRBD2. The J segment lost 5 bases and the V segment lost 2 bases, leaving 8 bases of the junction unmatched. The V gene's germline CDR1 is MDHEN and CDR2 SYDVKM. This CDR3 region has 17 residues.

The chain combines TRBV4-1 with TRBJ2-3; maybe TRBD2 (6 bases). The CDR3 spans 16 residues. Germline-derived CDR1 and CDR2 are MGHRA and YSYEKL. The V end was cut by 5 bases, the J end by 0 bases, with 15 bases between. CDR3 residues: CASSSPRGTSTDTQYF. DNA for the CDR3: TGCGCCAGCAGCTCCCCGAGAGGGACTAGCACAGATACGCAGTATTTT.

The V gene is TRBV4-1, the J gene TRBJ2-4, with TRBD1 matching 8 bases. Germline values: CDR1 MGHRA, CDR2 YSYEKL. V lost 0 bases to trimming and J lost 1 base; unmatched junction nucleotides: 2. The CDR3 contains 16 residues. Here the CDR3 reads CASSQDQGAAKNIQYF. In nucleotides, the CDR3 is TGCGCCAGCAGCCAAGATCAGGGGGCGGCCAAAAACATTCAGTACTTC.

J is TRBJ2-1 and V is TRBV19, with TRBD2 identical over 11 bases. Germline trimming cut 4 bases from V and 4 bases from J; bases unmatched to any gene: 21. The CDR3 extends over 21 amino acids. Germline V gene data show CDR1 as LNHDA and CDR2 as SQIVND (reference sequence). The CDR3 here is CASSKERLAGGSPPPYNEQFF. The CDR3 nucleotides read TGTGCCAGTAGTAAGGAACGTCTAGCGGGGGGTTCTCCTCCACCATACAATGAGCAGTTCTTC.

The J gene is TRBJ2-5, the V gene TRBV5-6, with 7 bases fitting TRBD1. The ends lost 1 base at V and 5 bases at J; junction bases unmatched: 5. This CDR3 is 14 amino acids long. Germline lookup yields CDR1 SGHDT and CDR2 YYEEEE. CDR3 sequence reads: CASSLFGRGETQYF. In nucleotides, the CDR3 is TGTGCCAGCAGCTTGTTTGGCAGGGGGGAGACCCAGTACTTC.

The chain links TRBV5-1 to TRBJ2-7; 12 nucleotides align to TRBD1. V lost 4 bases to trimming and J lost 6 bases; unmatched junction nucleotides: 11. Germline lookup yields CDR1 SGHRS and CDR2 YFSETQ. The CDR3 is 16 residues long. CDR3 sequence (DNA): TGCGCCAGCAGCGCCTCGGGACAGGGGGCGGCTGGCGAGCAGTACTTC. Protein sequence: CASSASGQGAAGEQYF. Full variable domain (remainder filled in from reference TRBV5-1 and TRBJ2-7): KAGVTQTPRYLIKTRGQQVTLSCSPISGHRSVSWYQQTPGQGLQFLFEYFSETQRNKGNFPGRFSGRQFSNSRSEMNVSTLELGDSALYLCASSASGQGAAGEQYFGPGTRLTVT.

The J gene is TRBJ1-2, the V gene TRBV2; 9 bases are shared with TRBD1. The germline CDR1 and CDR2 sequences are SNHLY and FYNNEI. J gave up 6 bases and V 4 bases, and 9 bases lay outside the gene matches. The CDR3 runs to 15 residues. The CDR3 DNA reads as TGTGCCAGCAGTGTCCCGGGACAGGGACCAAATGGCTACACCTTC. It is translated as CASSVPGQGPNGYTF.